This is a list of T cell receptor beta chains from one sample in a study of Graves' ophthalmopathy and Graves' hyperthyroidism. TCRdb reprocessed the multiplex PCR reads via MiXCR and lists one record per CDR3 protein. The sample consists of about 370,000 distinct CDR3 sequences, about a sixth of them appearing once. The sequenced material came from peripheral blood. The receptors derive from a woman under 30 with Graves' ophthalmopathy. Each CDR3 is given with its conserved first and last residue.

cdr3_length,v_call,j_call,cdr3_aa
10,TRBV3-1,TRBJ1-6,CASSPGALHF
12,TRBV6-1,TRBJ2-7,CASRKGDYEQYF
14,TRBV12-3/TRBV12-4,TRBJ1-6,CASSRRQGVSPLHF
15,TRBV12-3/TRBV12-4,TRBJ2-6,CASSLGAGRVNVLTF
15,TRBV11-2,TRBJ2-7,CASSLDGGLHYEQYF
12,TRBV12-3/TRBV12-4,TRBJ1-1,CASSPNTAEAFF
14,TRBV30,TRBJ2-5,CAWRGGGAVETQYF
13,TRBV6-5,TRBJ1-6,CASSYSSVSPLHF
18,TRBV4-2,TRBJ2-5,CASSRRTAGASLGETQYF
14,TRBV6-1,TRBJ2-2,CASNRRQGTGELFF
15,TRBV6-5,TRBJ2-7,CASSSGGTGGYEQYF
16,TRBV27,TRBJ1-1,CASSGAKLRGRTEAFF
15,TRBV12-3/TRBV12-4,TRBJ1-2,CASSPRTGNTYGYTF
14,TRBV30,TRBJ2-2,CAWSVTRGSGELFF
16,TRBV7-8,TRBJ1-1,CASRPDRWGVNTEAFF
17,TRBV6-2/TRBV6-3,TRBJ1-5,CASSPPWTGDSNQPQHF
12,TRBV6-1,TRBJ2-3,CASSHTTDTQYF
15,TRBV3-1,TRBJ1-1,CASSQDRRGNTEAFF
14,TRBV28,TRBJ2-5,CASSVREGQETQYF
14,TRBV27,TRBJ2-7,CASSLRQAFYEQYF
17,TRBV7-6,TRBJ1-3,CASSFRAQESSGNTIYF
18,TRBV5-1,TRBJ2-7,CASSLGPPGHDLSYEQYF
16,TRBV2,TRBJ1-5,CASSKQGHLSNQPQHF
16,TRBV20-1,TRBJ2-1,CSAQSAGASYDNEQFF
15,TRBV11-2,TRBJ2-7,CASSTSTGLAGGPYF
12,TRBV24-1,TRBJ2-5,CATSDFRETQYF
14,TRBV20-1,TRBJ2-7,CSAREWGGAYEQYF
14,TRBV19,TRBJ2-5,CASKLRGEQETQYF
14,TRBV7-9,TRBJ2-7,CASSASGTGREQYF
15,TRBV5-1,TRBJ1-1,CASSLEGGGRAEAFF
14,TRBV28,TRBJ2-6,CASSLMTGANVLTF
13,TRBV7-2,TRBJ1-2,CASSWASTYGYTF
13,TRBV19,TRBJ2-3,CASSSGRADTQYF
14,TRBV24-1,TRBJ2-7,CATSSGTENYEQYF
15,TRBV14,TRBJ2-7,CASSQVLAGDYEQYF
19,TRBV28,TRBJ2-7,CASSSIYTPGRALSYEQYF
13,TRBV7-2,TRBJ2-4,CASSFRDRNIQYF
18,TRBV7-3,TRBJ2-2,CASSLTSRTSTNTGELFF
12,TRBV9,TRBJ2-7,CASSPGNYEQYF
16,TRBV27,TRBJ2-7,CASSRLTSGRGTEQYF
15,TRBV19,TRBJ1-2,CASSIRGRSFYGYTF
15,TRBV5-1,TRBJ1-3,CASSLAATAGNTIYF
16,TRBV6-1,TRBJ2-7,CASSEGRAALGYEQYF
13,TRBV6-2/TRBV6-3,TRBJ2-1,CASSYPAEVEQFF
12,TRBV30,TRBJ1-1,CAWRGSNTEAFF
14,TRBV28,TRBJ1-3,CASSLSGPGNTIYF
15,TRBV7-2,TRBJ1-5,CASSFGTGVSQPQHF
10,TRBV20-1,TRBJ2-7,CSAELERQYF
15,TRBV6-1,TRBJ2-7,CASSTRVKISYEQYF
13,TRBV6-2/TRBV6-3,TRBJ2-7,CASTSSGRFEQYF
16,TRBV12-3/TRBV12-4,TRBJ2-7,CASSFGNGGVSYEQYF